The next 5 T cell receptor beta chains were all read from a single sample in a study of shared clonotypes between healthy human individuals. Produced via immunoSEQ multiplex PCR; TCRdb's table is partial and in-frame only. The sample includes about 1.5 million clones, roughly 97% seen only once; the top ten take roughly 1.2%. The sample consisted of naive CD4+ T cells sorted from blood. Subset specified: CD45RA+ positively selected. These TCRs come from a man aged 25 to 40 in good health.

This clone has a handful of counts. CDR3 in DNA: TGTGCCAGTAGTAGTCACTGGAAGGGCACCGGGGAGCTGTTTTTT. As protein: CASSSHWKGTGELFF. J is TRBJ2-2 and V is TRBV19; D unresolved. V was clipped by 4 bases and J by 4 bases, with 13 bases between them. The CDR3 is 15 residues long. Per germline, CDR1 LNHDA and CDR2 SQIVND (reference sequence).

About this clone: This sample also contains other DNA sequences that code for the same CDR3. The rearrangement links TRBV7-2 to TRBJ1-3; D might be TRBD1 (5 bases). V was shortened by 1 base and J by 1 base, with 5 bases between the two germline ends. In germline, CDR1 is SGHTA, CDR2 FQGNSA. The CDR3 covers 14 residues. This CDR3 is CASSLGGSGNTIYF. In DNA, the CDR3 is TGTGCCAGCAGCTTAGGGGGGTCTGGAAACACCATATATTTT.

The chain has TRBV18 and TRBJ1-3, with D possibly TRBD1 on 6 matching bases. Germline assignment: CDR1 KGHSH and CDR2 LQKENI. This CDR3 is built from 14 residues. Trimming took off 8 bases at V and 7 bases at J, with 18 bases between the two ends. The CDR3 loop reads CASRRTALGNTIYF. The DNA for the CDR3 is TGTGCCAGCAGAAGGACAGCCCTTGGGAACACCATATATTTT.

This rearrangement joins TRBV6-5 to TRBJ2-7, with D maybe TRBD1 (6 bases). Germline assignment: CDR1 MNHEY and CDR2 SVGAGI. This CDR3 is 13 amino acids long. V was cut by 4 bases and J by 9 bases, with 16 bases left in between. The CDR3 protein is CASSFTGSPSQYF. In nucleotides, the CDR3 is TGTGCCAGCAGTTTTACAGGGTCGCCATCGCAGTACTTC.

As concerns this clone: The sample contains more than one DNA sequence encoding this CDR3. V usage is TRBV6-6 and J usage is TRBJ2-7, with TRBD1 matching 8 bases. CDR3 length: 14 amino acids. Trimming removed 0 bases from V and 3 bases from J; junction bases left unmatched: 1. Germline V gene sequence: CDR1 MNHNY, CDR2 SVGAGI (reference sequence). DNA of the CDR3: TGTGCCAGCAGTTACTCAGGGACAGGCTACGAGCAGTACTTC. Amino acid sequence: CASSYSGTGYEQYF.